The T cell receptor beta chain under discussion was sequenced for a study of CD8 T cells in ankylosing spondylitis. From the 5' RACE reads, TCRdb called clonotypes with MiXCR, one entry per CDR3 protein. The table includes roughly 160,000 distinct CDR3 sequences, 9.8% detected once. V was cut by 5 bases and J by 4 bases, with 11 bases left in between. The germline V gene encodes CDR1 KGHDR and CDR2 SFDVKD. This CDR3 comprises 14 residues. Remarks on this clonotype: A read error may be the cause here, since a much bigger clone is one base away.

The chain joins TRBV24-1 to TRBJ2-1, with unresolved D. This TCR derives from a female donor with ankylosing spondylitis or in good health (not recorded which). Specimen: blood, either unsorted or a sorted T cell fraction (not recorded which). CDR3 amino acids: CATSAPLGYNEQFF. Here the CDR3 DNA reads TGTGCCACCAGTGCCCCCCTAGGATACAATGAGCAGTTCTTC.